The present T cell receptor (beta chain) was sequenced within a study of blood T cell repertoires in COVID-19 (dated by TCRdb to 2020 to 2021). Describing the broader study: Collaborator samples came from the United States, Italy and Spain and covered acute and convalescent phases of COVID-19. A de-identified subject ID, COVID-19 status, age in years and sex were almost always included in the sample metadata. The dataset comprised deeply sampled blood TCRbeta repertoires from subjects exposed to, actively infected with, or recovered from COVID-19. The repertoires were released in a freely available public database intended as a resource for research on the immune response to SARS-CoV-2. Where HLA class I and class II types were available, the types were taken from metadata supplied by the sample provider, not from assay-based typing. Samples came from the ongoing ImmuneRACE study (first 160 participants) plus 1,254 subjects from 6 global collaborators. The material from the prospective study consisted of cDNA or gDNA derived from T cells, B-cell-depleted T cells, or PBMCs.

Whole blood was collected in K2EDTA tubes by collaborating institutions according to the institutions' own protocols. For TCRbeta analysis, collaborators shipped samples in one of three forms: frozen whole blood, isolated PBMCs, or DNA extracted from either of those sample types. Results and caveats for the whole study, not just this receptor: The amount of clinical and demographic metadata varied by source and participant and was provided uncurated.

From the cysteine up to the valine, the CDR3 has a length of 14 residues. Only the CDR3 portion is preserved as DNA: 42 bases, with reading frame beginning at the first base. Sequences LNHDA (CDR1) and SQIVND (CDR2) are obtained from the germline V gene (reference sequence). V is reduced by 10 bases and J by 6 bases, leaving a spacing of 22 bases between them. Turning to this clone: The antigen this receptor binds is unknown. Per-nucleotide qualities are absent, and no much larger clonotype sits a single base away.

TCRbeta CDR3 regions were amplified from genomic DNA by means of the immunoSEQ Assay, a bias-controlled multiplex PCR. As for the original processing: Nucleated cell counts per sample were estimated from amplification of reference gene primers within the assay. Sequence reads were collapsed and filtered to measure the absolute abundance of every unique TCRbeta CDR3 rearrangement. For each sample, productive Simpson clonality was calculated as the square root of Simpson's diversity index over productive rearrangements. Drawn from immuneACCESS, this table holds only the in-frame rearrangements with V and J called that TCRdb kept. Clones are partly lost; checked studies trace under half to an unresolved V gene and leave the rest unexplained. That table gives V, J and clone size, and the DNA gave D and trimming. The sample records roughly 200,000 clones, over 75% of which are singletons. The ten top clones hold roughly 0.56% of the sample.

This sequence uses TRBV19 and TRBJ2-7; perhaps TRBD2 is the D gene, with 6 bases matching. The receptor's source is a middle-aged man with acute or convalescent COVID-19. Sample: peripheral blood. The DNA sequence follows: TGTGCCACGACCACGGCGGGGTGGGTCGGCGAGCAGTACGTC. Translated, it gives CATTTAGWVGEQYV.